The next 20 T cell receptor beta chains were all read from a single sample in a study of cytomegalovirus exposure and HLA in healthy donors. The PCR contained 60 Vbeta and 13 Jbeta primers. Assay: immunoSEQ multiplex PCR; the TCRdb copy retains only in-frame clones and omits some. This sample has over 60,000 clones, with around 80% found just once. The specimen was PBMCs. These receptors were collected from a woman under 40 in good health and CMV-seropositive.

This sequence joins TRBV7-9 and TRBJ2-1; 16 bases are shared with TRBD2. This CDR3 region has 17 residues. Germline assignment: CDR1 SEHNR and CDR2 FQNEAQ (reference sequence). The V and J ends lost 3 bases and 8 bases, in that order; junction bases with no gene match: 7. CDR3 residues: CASSFLGTSGRVYEQFF. CDR3 DNA sequence: TGTGCCAGCAGCTTCCTGGGGACTAGCGGGAGGGTCTATGAGCAGTTCTTC.

The V call is TRBV28, the J call TRBJ2-1; D gene ambiguous. CDR3 length: 14 residues. Trimming removed 4 bases from V and 8 bases from J, with 15 bases in between. The germline CDR1 and CDR2 sequences are MDHEN and SYDVKM. This CDR3 reads CASSSGDGFDEQFF. CDR3 coding DNA: TGTGCCAGCAGTTCCGGAGACGGTTTCGATGAGCAGTTCTTC.

This clone appeared a single time. CDR3 nucleotides: TGTGCCAGCAGCTTCAACGCGGGAGAGGCAGATACGCAGTATTTT. This codes for CASSFNAGEADTQYF. This chain connects TRBV5-4 to TRBJ2-3; 7 bases align to TRBD2. The CDR3 totals 15 residues. The V and J ends lost 2 bases and 4 bases, in that order; junction bases with no gene match: 7. Looked up from germline, CDR1 is SGHNT and CDR2 is YYREEE (reference sequence).

The CDR3 reads CASSYGAKNIQYF. Here the CDR3 DNA reads TGTGCCAGCAGCTACGGAGCCAAAAACATTCAGTACTTC. The chain couples TRBV7-2 to TRBJ2-4; D gene unclear. Germline-derived CDR1 and CDR2 are SGHTA and FQGNSA. The V and J ends lost 4 bases and 0 bases respectively, with 4 bases between them. The CDR3 runs 13 residues.

The chain employs TRBV7-8 and TRBJ1-2; no clear D gene. The CDR3 loop spans 12 amino acids. CDR1 and CDR2 from the germline V gene are SGHVS and FQNEAQ. V dropped 1 base and J dropped 4 bases, with 4 bases sitting between them. CDR3 sequence (DNA): TGTGCCAGCAGCTTAGGCGGCTATGGCTACACCTTC. Encoded protein: CASSLGGYGYTF.

CDR3 protein: CAWSVLRARGSDTQYF. The DNA for the CDR3 is TGTGCCTGGAGTGTATTGCGCGCCCGCGGGTCAGATACGCAGTATTTT. The V call is TRBV30, the J call TRBJ2-3, with D possibly TRBD2 on 5 matching bases. This CDR3 has 16 residues. Germline V lookup: CDR1 GTSNPN, CDR2 SVGIG (reference sequence). With 0 bases removed from V and 4 bases from J, the gap between germline ends came to 17 bases.

This clone was counted only a few times. This chain uses TRBV11-2 with TRBJ1-6; 8 positions match TRBD1. Germline assignment: CDR1 SGHAT and CDR2 FQNNGV. With V trimmed by 6 bases and J by 8 bases, 6 bases remained unmatched. This CDR3 region has 14 residues. DNA of the CDR3: TGTGCCAGCAGATTAACAGGGGGAGATTCACCCCTCCACTTT. Amino acid sequence: CASRLTGGDSPLHF. The whole variable domain, filled in from reference TRBV11-2 and TRBJ1-6, reads EAGVAQSPRYKIIEKRQSVAFWCNPISGHATLYWYQQILGQGPKLLIQFQNNGVVDDSQLPKDRFSAERLKGVDSTLKIQPAKLEDSAVYLCASRLTGGDSPLHFGNGTRLTVT.

DNA for the CDR3: TGTGCCAGCAGCACACCCCTGGAGGGGAAACCCTACGAGCAGTACTTC. Amino acids: CASSTPLEGKPYEQYF. V usage is TRBV7-9 and J usage is TRBJ2-7; the D gene is possibly TRBD2 (6 bases). The V gene lost 5 bases and the J gene lost 2 bases, with 19 bases spanning the gap. Germline loops: CDR1 SEHNR, CDR2 FQNEAQ (reference sequence). This CDR3 has 16 residues.

The chain couples TRBV2 to TRBJ1-4; 9 bases match TRBD1. Germline CDR1 reads SNHLY; CDR2 reads FYNNEI. This CDR3 region has 15 residues. V shed 3 bases and J 7 bases; nucleotides not matched to a gene: 6. The chain's CDR3 is CASSDLGTGSEKLFF. CDR3 nucleotide sequence: TGTGCCAGCAGTGATCTAGGGACAGGGAGTGAAAAACTGTTTTTT. The whole variable domain, filled in from reference TRBV2 and TRBJ1-4, reads EPEVTQTPSHQVTQMGQEVILRCVPISNHLYFYWYRQILGQKVEFLVSFYNNEISEKSEIFDDQFSVERPDGSNFTLKIRSTKLEDSAMYFCASSDLGTGSEKLFFGSGTQLSVL.

This clone has a single count. The chain joins TRBV11-1 to TRBJ2-7; 11 bases map to TRBD2. The CDR3 sequence is 13 residues long. J lost 6 bases, V lost 2 bases, and 0 bases had no gene match. Germline CDR1 and CDR2: SGHAT and FQDESV (reference sequence). CDR3 sequence reads: CASSLLAGGEQYF. In nucleotides, the CDR3 is TGTGCCAGCAGCTTACTAGCGGGAGGCGAGCAGTACTTC.

The chain joins TRBV27 to TRBJ2-5; D not certain. TRBJ2-7 explains the end of the DNA better; the J call may be wrong. The CDR3 length is 17 residues. CDR1 and CDR2 from the germline V gene are MNHEY and SMNVEV (reference sequence). The CDR3 DNA reads as TGTGCCAGCAGTTTATCTTCCGGTGGCAGTAGCTCCTACGAGCAGTACTTC. Protein product: CASSLSSGGSSSYEQYF.

This rearrangement joins TRBV7-9 to TRBJ2-1, with D possibly TRBD1 on 6 matching bases. The CDR3 loop spans 15 amino acids. Trimming stripped 0 bases from V and 2 bases from J, with 8 bases between. CDR1 SEHNR and CDR2 FQNEAQ come from the germline V gene (reference sequence). The CDR3 spells CASSLAQGTYNEQFF. In nucleotides, the CDR3 is TGTGCCAGCAGCTTAGCGCAGGGGACCTACAATGAGCAGTTCTTC.

The chain uses TRBV9 and TRBJ1-3; 8 bases map to TRBD1. V gave up 4 bases and J gave up 4 bases; unmatched junction bases: 7. Per germline, CDR1 SGDLS and CDR2 YYNGEE. The CDR3 has 15 residues. CDR3 sequence (DNA): TGTGCCAGCAGCTCCACAGGGGGGGGAGGAAACACCATATATTTT. It translates to CASSSTGGGGNTIYF.

The J gene is TRBJ1-2, the V gene TRBV6-5; the D is unclear. V lost 4 bases and J lost 7, with 13 bases in between. Per germline, CDR1 MNHEY and CDR2 SVGAGI. This CDR3 region has 13 residues. The CDR3: CASSSPGRVGYTF. DNA of the CDR3: TGTGCCAGCAGTTCCCCGGGGAGGGTTGGCTACACCTTC.

V gene TRBV7-3 combines with J gene TRBJ2-5; 8 nucleotides match TRBD2. Germline CDR1 reads SGHTA; CDR2 reads FQGTGA. The CDR3 is 15 residues long. V lost 5 bases to trimming and J lost 0 bases; unmatched junction nucleotides: 5. CDR3 sequence: CASSLSGAYQETQYF. In DNA form, the CDR3 reads TGTGCCAGCAGCCTTAGCGGGGCGTACCAAGAGACCCAGTACTTC.

This sequence joins TRBV6-1 and TRBJ1-2; TRBD1 might be the D (5 bases). Germline assignment: CDR1 MNHNS and CDR2 SASEGT. The CDR3 length is 12 residues. The ends were cut back, 4 bases at V and 4 bases at J, with 7 bases in the middle. The CDR3 sequence: CASSGTGYGYTF. The CDR3, as DNA: TGTGCCAGCAGTGGCACAGGCTATGGCTACACCTTC.

CDR3 region: CATGGTLVIWNEQFF. CDR3 sequence (DNA): TGTGCCACCGGGGGGACCCTCGTCATCTGGAATGAGCAGTTCTTC. The chain employs TRBV21-1 and TRBJ2-1; no DNA check was done on the table's D call, TRBD2. TRBV21-1 is a pseudogene locus. The CDR3 extends over 15 amino acids.

This sequence joins TRBV6-1 and TRBJ2-2; 7 positions agree with TRBD2. Germline CDR1 MNHNS, CDR2 SASEGT. The CDR3 length is 15 residues. Trimming cost V 3 bases and J 4 bases; bases outside gene matches: 5. CDR3 sequence reads: CASSDFPGGTGELFF. In DNA, the CDR3 is TGTGCCAGCAGTGATTTTCCGGGAGGCACCGGGGAGCTGTTTTTT.

The chain links TRBV28 to TRBJ1-1, with 7 bases aligning to TRBD1. From germline, CDR1 is MDHEN and CDR2 SYDVKM. Trimming took 3 bases from V and 8 from J; bases not matched to a gene: 21. This CDR3 contains 18 residues. The CDR3 coding sequence is TGTGCCAGCAGTTTTGGGGCAAGACAGGGTCCAAGGGTGAGGGAAGCTTTCTTT. Translating gives CASSFGARQGPRVREAFF.

This chain joins TRBV9 and TRBJ2-7, with 9 bases matching TRBD2. The CDR3 spans 18 residues. V shed 3 bases, J shed 1 base, and the junction held 14 bases outside the gene matches. Germline CDR1 and CDR2: SGDLS and YYNGEE. CDR3 amino acids: CASSGADRAGGRSYEQYF. The CDR3 DNA reads TGTGCCAGCAGCGGGGCGGACAGAGCGGGAGGACGATCCTACGAGCAGTACTTC.